This T cell receptor beta chain was captured by sequencing in a study of radiotherapy plus CTLA-4 blockade in lung cancer. The wider study: Around 19% of enrolled patients responded objectively, and 25% to 40% had disease control.

Study-wide results and caveats: The study found tumor-derived TCR clones expanded in blood after radiotherapy plus ipilimumab.

Sequenced by immunoSEQ multiplex PCR; TCRdb stores in-frame clones only, minus some. The sample carries 100,000 or so clones, around 84% recorded once. Receiving focal radiation plus CTLA-4 blockade with ipilimumab were patients who had chemo-refractory metastatic non-small-cell lung cancer. There are a few counts of this clone. The target antigen is unknown. The sample carries other DNA sequences with the same CDR3. V was cut by 5 bases and J by 2 bases, with 12 bases left in between. This CDR3 is 14 amino acids long. Per the germline V gene, CDR1 is MGHRA and CDR2 is YSYEKL. The sample was peripheral blood, taken from a patient treated with radiotherapy plus ipilimumab. The TCR comes from a human donor with non-small cell lung cancer that progressed on radiotherapy plus ipilimumab. This chain uses TRBV4-1 with TRBJ1-2; D might be TRBD1 (6 bases). CDR3 amino acids: CASSYGTGNYGYTF. The CDR3 region has the DNA TGCGCCAGCAGCTACGGTACAGGGAACTATGGCTACACCTTC.